These 21 T cell receptor beta chains originate from one sample sequenced in a study of T-cell memory formation after mild COVID-19. Each CDR3 protein gets one entry after TCRdb re-called the 5' RACE reads with MiXCR. There are 100,000 to 130,000 distinct CDR3 sequences in the sample; roughly a sixth occur only once, and around 5.1% lies in the top ten. Sequencing was done on a sample of PBMCs or a T cell subset sorted from them (not recorded which). Receptors were obtained from a man aged 18 to 29 who had mild COVID-19 (a few samples of this study predate the infection). Cell type and time point are not known.

The genes are TRBV2 and TRBJ2-1; TRBD2 matches at 8 bases. The length of the CDR3 is 16 residues. Germline loops: CDR1 SNHLY, CDR2 FYNNEI. V shed 6 bases, J shed 6 bases, and the junction held 13 bases outside the gene matches. The CDR3 here is CASSNRRGAGINEQFF. The DNA of the CDR3 is TGTGCCAGCAGCAACAGGCGGGGGGCCGGAATCAATGAGCAGTTCTTC. The complete variable domain, with remaining parts taken from reference TRBV2 and TRBJ2-1, reads EPEVTQTPSHQVTQMGQEVILRCVPISNHLYFYWYRQILGQKVEFLVSFYNNEISEKSEIFDDQFSVERPDGSNFTLKIRSTKLEDSAMYFCASSNRRGAGINEQFFGPGTRLTVL.

J is TRBJ2-3 and V is TRBV6-2 or TRBV6-3; unclear D gene. This CDR3 is built from 13 residues. Looked up from germline, CDR1 is MNHEY and CDR2 is SVGEGT. V was clipped by 2 bases and J by 5 bases, with 8 bases between them. The CDR3 DNA reads TGTGCCAGCAGTTACGAAGGGAAAGATACGCAGTATTTT. It encodes CASSYEGKDTQYF.

The chain has TRBV11-1 and TRBJ2-3, with D perhaps matching TRBD1 (8 bases). V shed 5 bases and J shed 3 bases, with 12 bases lying between them. In germline, CDR1 is SGHAT, CDR2 FQDESV (reference sequence). There are 14 residues in the CDR3. The CDR3 region has the DNA TGTGCCAGCAGCCTACAGGGGGGGACAGATACGCAGTATTTT. Amino acid sequence: CASSLQGGTDTQYF.

The V gene is TRBV11-2, the J gene TRBJ2-5; 12 bases are a match to TRBD2. The CDR3 contains 14 residues. Germline loops: CDR1 SGHAT, CDR2 FQNNGV. The ends lost 7 bases at V and 5 bases at J; junction bases unmatched: 5. The CDR3 protein is CASTLGLAGETQYF. CDR3 coding DNA: TGTGCCAGCACCCTAGGACTAGCGGGGGAGACCCAGTACTTC.

There are many counts of this clonotype. The genes are TRBV12-3 or TRBV12-4 and TRBJ2-1, with D perhaps matching TRBD1 (6 bases). V was shortened by 9 bases and J by 4 bases, with 19 bases between the two germline ends. The CDR3 totals 15 residues. The CDR3 DNA follows: TGTGCCAGTTTGGACCGGGACAAAGGGTACAATGAGCAGTTCTTC. This encodes CASLDRDKGYNEQFF.

A few counts support this clonotype. The V call is TRBV7-9, the J call TRBJ2-3; D unclear. There are 12 residues in the CDR3. Germline V CDR1 and CDR2: SEHNR, FQNEAQ (reference sequence). The V gene lost 4 bases and the J gene lost 6 bases, with 8 bases spanning the gap. CDR3 sequence (DNA): TGTGCCAGCAGCTCCCAGATGGATACGCAGTATTTT. This encodes CASSSQMDTQYF.

This clonotype came up many times. This rearrangement joins TRBV5-1 to TRBJ2-7, with 7 bases fitting TRBD2. Germline assignment: CDR1 SGHRS and CDR2 YFSETQ. The ends lost 4 bases at V and 7 bases at J; junction bases unmatched: 5. The CDR3 is 12 amino acids. CDR3 nucleotide sequence: TGCGCCAGCAGCCCCCTGGGGGGGGAGCAGTACTTC. It translates to CASSPLGGEQYF.

There are a few counts of this clonotype. V is TRBV9 and J is TRBJ2-3; D is perhaps TRBD2 (5 bases). CDR3 length: 18 amino acids. The germline V gene encodes CDR1 SGDLS and CDR2 YYNGEE. The V and J ends lost 3 bases and 0 bases respectively, with 20 bases between them. The DNA of the CDR3 is TGTGCCAGCAGCGCCCAGGCGGGCATATTCCTTAGCACAGATACGCAGTATTTT. Its protein is CASSAQAGIFLSTDTQYF.

The gene calls are TRBV5-1 and TRBJ1-2; no definite D call. The V end was cut by 1 base, the J end by 10 bases, with 23 bases between. The germline V gene has CDR1 SGHRS and CDR2 YFSETQ. The CDR3 is 16 residues long. The CDR3 DNA is TGCGCCAGCAGCTTGACCACCCTGGGGTCGGCTCGCCTCTACACCTTC. Protein sequence: CASSLTTLGSARLYTF.

The CDR3: CASSPTGVRTEAFF. CDR3 DNA: TGTGCCAGCAGTCCCACAGGAGTAAGAACTGAAGCTTTCTTT. The V and J genes are TRBV6-5 and TRBJ1-1; a possible D gene is TRBD1 (5 bases). The CDR3 length is 14 residues. Germline CDR1 and CDR2: MNHEY and SVGAGI. V lost 5 bases, J lost 5 bases, and 15 bases lay in between.

This chain connects TRBV9 to TRBJ2-5, with TRBD2 identical over 7 bases. Trimming took 2 bases from V and 2 from J; bases not matched to a gene: 6. Germline assignment: CDR1 SGDLS and CDR2 YYNGEE. This CDR3 comprises 15 residues. CDR3 in amino acids: CASSVMSGAQETQYF. The CDR3 nucleotides are TGTGCCAGCAGCGTCATGAGCGGGGCTCAAGAGACCCAGTACTTC.

The V call is TRBV5-1, the J call TRBJ2-1, with TRBD2 as a possible D gene (5 bases). V was clipped by 4 bases and J by 7 bases, with 12 bases between them. This CDR3 is built from 13 residues. Looked up from germline, CDR1 is SGHRS and CDR2 is YFSETQ. CDR3 residues: CASSPSTRNEQFF. Written as DNA, the CDR3 is TGCGCCAGCAGCCCGAGCACTAGGAATGAGCAGTTCTTC.

The chain combines TRBV20-1 with TRBJ1-6; D is possibly TRBD1 (5 bases). The CDR3 consists of 12 residues. Germline V gene sequence: CDR1 DFQATT, CDR2 SNEGSKA (reference sequence). Trimming pared 7 bases from V and 9 bases from J, leaving 13 bases between. CDR3 nucleotides: TGCAGTGTGGGAAACAGGATTTCACCCCTCCACTTT. It specifies CSVGNRISPLHF.

This clonotype was counted only a few times. This chain uses TRBV5-1 with TRBJ2-3; D call uncertain. Germline V CDR1 and CDR2: SGHRS, YFSETQ. Trimming took 3 bases from V and 1 from J, leaving 9 bases between them. CDR3 length: 14 residues. The CDR3 loop is CASSWGRGTDTQYF. For the CDR3, the DNA is TGCGCCAGCAGCTGGGGTCGGGGCACAGATACGCAGTATTTT.

V usage is TRBV5-1 and J usage is TRBJ2-5, with a possible D match to TRBD2 (6 bases). The CDR3 is 14 residues long. V was cut by 2 bases and J by 1 base, with 9 bases left in between. Germline V gene sequence: CDR1 SGHRS, CDR2 YFSETQ. CDR3 protein: CASSFGSTQETQYF. The DNA of the CDR3 is TGCGCCAGCAGCTTCGGGAGTACCCAAGAGACCCAGTACTTC.

This clonotype was seen a handful of times. This chain uses TRBV5-6 with TRBJ1-2, with 9 positions matching TRBD1. In germline, CDR1 is SGHDT, CDR2 YYEEEE. V lost 5 bases, J lost 5 bases, and 7 bases stayed unmatched. This CDR3 has 14 amino acids. CDR3 coding DNA: TGTGCCAGCAGAACCCCCGGGACAGGGTATGGCTACACCTTC. This gives the protein CASRTPGTGYGYTF.

The chain has TRBV20-1 and TRBJ2-7; TRBD2 might be the D (6 bases). CDR1 is DFQATT, CDR2 SNEGSKA, per germline (reference sequence). This CDR3 contains 13 residues. V lost 0 bases to trimming and J lost 7 bases, with 13 bases between them. The chain's CDR3 is CSARDVEGMEQYV. CDR3 nucleotide sequence: TGCAGTGCTAGAGATGTGGAGGGAATGGAGCAGTACGTC.

V gene TRBV24-1 combines with J gene TRBJ2-3, with unresolved D. There are 13 residues in the CDR3. Trimming took 3 bases from V and 0 from J, leaving 3 bases between them. Germline-derived CDR1 and CDR2 are KGHDR and SFDVKD. Written as DNA, the CDR3 is TGTGCCACCAGTGATCGTAGCACAGATACGCAGTATTTT. Its protein product is CATSDRSTDTQYF.

The DNA for the CDR3 is TGTGCCAGCAGCAGGTACACCGGGGAGCTGTTTTTT. It is translated as CASSRYTGELFF. The chain joins TRBV9 to TRBJ2-2; D gene unclear. Germline V lookup: CDR1 SGDLS, CDR2 YYNGEE. CDR3 length equals 12 residues. V dropped 4 bases and J dropped 3 bases, with 4 bases sitting between them. The whole variable domain, filled in from reference TRBV9 and TRBJ2-2, reads DSGVTQTPKHLITATGQRVTLRCSPRSGDLSVYWYQQSLDQGLQFLIQYYNGEERAKGNILERFSAQQFPDLHSELNLSSLELGDSALYFCASSRYTGELFFGEGSRLTVL.

The table lists this clonotype with a few counts. The rearrangement joins TRBV7-2 to TRBJ2-3; D is perhaps TRBD1 (5 bases). Germline loops: CDR1 SGHTA, CDR2 FQGNSA. V was clipped by 5 bases and J by 2 bases, with 8 bases between them. The CDR3 extends over 13 amino acids. CDR3 residues: CASSPGITDTQYF. The CDR3 nucleotides are TGTGCCAGCAGCCCAGGGATCACAGATACGCAGTATTTT. Based on the CDR3 plus reference TRBV7-2 and TRBJ2-3, the full variable domain is GAGVSQSPSNKVTEKGKDVELRCDPISGHTALYWYRQSLGQGLEFLIYFQGNSAPDKSGLPSDRFSAERTGGSVSTLTIQRTQQEDSAVYLCASSPGITDTQYFGPGTRLTVL.

This clonotype was picked up a small number of times. The chain combines TRBV7-2 with TRBJ1-1, with unresolved D. Germline V lookup: CDR1 SGHTA, CDR2 FQGNSA. The CDR3 covers 14 residues. Trimming removed 5 bases at V and 4 bases at J, with 14 bases between. CDR3 region: CASSPGSTITEAFF. The CDR3 DNA is TGTGCCAGCAGCCCAGGATCTACTATCACTGAAGCTTTCTTT.